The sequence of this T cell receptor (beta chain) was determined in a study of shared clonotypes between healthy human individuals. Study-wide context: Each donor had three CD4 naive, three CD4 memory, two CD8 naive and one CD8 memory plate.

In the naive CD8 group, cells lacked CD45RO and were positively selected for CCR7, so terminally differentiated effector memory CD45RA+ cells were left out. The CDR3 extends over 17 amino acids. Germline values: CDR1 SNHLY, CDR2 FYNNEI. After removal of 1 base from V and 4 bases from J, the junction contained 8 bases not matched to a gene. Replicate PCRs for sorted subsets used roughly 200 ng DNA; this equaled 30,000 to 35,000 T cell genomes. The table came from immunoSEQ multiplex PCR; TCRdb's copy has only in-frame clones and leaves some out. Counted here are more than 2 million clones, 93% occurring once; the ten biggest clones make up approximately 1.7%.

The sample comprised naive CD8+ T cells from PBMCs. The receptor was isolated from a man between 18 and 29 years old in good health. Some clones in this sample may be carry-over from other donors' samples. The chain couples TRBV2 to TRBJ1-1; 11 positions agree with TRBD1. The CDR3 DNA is TGTGCCAGCAGTGAAGGGGGGACAGGGGGACCGGGCACTGAAGCTTTCTTT. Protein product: CASSEGGTGGPGTEAFF.